Following are 29 T cell receptor beta chains from one sample sequenced in a study of fetal regulatory T cell absence and autoimmunity. TCRdb's table, derived via immunoSEQ multiplex PCR, lists solely in-frame clones and lacks some. Seen here are some 87,000 clones, 55% to 75% observed once, and the top ten hold roughly 2%. The sequencing sample was made of pancreas tissue. All receptors derive from a male donor with IPEX syndrome.

This clone was recorded only once. The chain combines TRBV7-6 with TRBJ2-2, with 8 positions matching TRBD1. The V segment lost 3 bases and the J segment 5 bases; nucleotides outside the gene matches: 5. The CDR3 runs 15 residues. Germline V gives CDR1 SGHVS, CDR2 FNYEAQ. The CDR3 region has the DNA TGTGCCAGCAGCTTGGACAGGGTGGTGACCGGGGAGCTGTTTTTT. Translated, it gives CASSLDRVVTGELFF.

The V and J genes are TRBV25-1 and TRBJ1-2; no firm D call. Trimming left V 0 bases short and J 3 bases short, with 5 bases between. CDR3 length: 13 residues. Per germline, CDR1 MGHDK and CDR2 SYGVNS. CDR3 in DNA: TGTGCCAGCAGTGAATATCGGGACTATGGCTACACCTTC. Translation: CASSEYRDYGYTF.

The chain uses TRBV13 and TRBJ2-5; 12 nucleotides align to TRBD2. V dropped 0 bases and J dropped 5; count of bases not matched to a gene: 7. CDR1 and CDR2 (germline): PRHDT, FYEKMQ (reference sequence). The CDR3 length is 17 residues. In DNA form, the CDR3 reads TGTGCCAGCAGCTTAGGCCTAGCGGGAGGGCCGGGCGAGACCCAGTACTTC. It codes for CASSLGLAGGPGETQYF. The full variable domain, completed using reference TRBV13 and TRBJ2-5, is AAGVIQSPRHLIKEKRETATLKCYPIPRHDTVYWYQQGPGQDPQFLISFYEKMQSDKGSIPDRFSAQQFSDYHSELNMSSLELGDSALYFCASSLGLAGGPGETQYFGPGTRLLVL.

This clone has a handful of counts. The chain uses TRBV7-2 and TRBJ1-2; 11 bases match TRBD1. The CDR3 extends over 14 amino acids. Germline CDR1 reads SGHTA; CDR2 reads FQGNSA. The V gene end was trimmed by 7 bases and the J gene end by 5 bases; junction bases not matched to a gene: 6. CDR3 sequence reads: CASTPGQGAYGYTF. The CDR3 DNA reads TGTGCCAGCACACCTGGACAGGGGGCGTATGGCTACACCTTC.

The chain employs TRBV9 and TRBJ2-2; TRBD1 matches at 9 bases. V shed 3 bases, J shed 2 bases, and the junction held 5 bases outside the gene matches. Germline V lookup: CDR1 SGDLS, CDR2 YYNGEE. This CDR3 has 16 amino acids. CDR3 nucleotides: TGTGCCAGCAGCGGGACAGGGGCAGGCAACACCGGGGAGCTGTTTTTT. Its translation is CASSGTGAGNTGELFF.

The V gene is TRBV30, the J gene TRBJ1-6; 8 bases agree with TRBD1. The CDR3 extends over 13 amino acids. After removal of 3 bases from V and 7 bases from J, the junction contained 2 bases not matched to a gene. The V gene's germline CDR1 is GTSNPN and CDR2 SVGIG (reference sequence). DNA of the CDR3: TGTGCCTGGAGGGCAGGGGGCAATTCACCCCTCCACTTT. Translated, it gives CAWRAGGNSPLHF.

The chain is built from TRBV4-1 and TRBJ2-7; TRBD1 aligns across 11 bases. The germline CDR1 and CDR2 sequences are MGHRA and YSYEKL. This CDR3 region has 14 residues. With V trimmed by 4 bases and J by 3 bases, 2 bases remained unmatched. This chain's CDR3 is CASSRDRGDYEQYF. The CDR3 region has the DNA TGCGCCAGCAGCCGGGACAGGGGGGACTACGAGCAGTACTTC.

J is TRBJ2-1 and V is TRBV27; 9 bases fit TRBD2. The CDR3 totals 14 residues. V was clipped by 6 bases and J by 9 bases; unmatched bases: 9. From germline, CDR1 is MNHEY and CDR2 SMNVEV (reference sequence). DNA for the CDR3: TGTGCCAGCAGACGAGCGGGAGGATCGGGTGAGCAGTTCTTC. It specifies CASRRAGGSGEQFF.

The genes are TRBV6-5 and TRBJ1-2; D not resolved. This CDR3 is 13 amino acids long. Per the germline V gene, CDR1 is MNHEY and CDR2 is SVGAGI. V shed 5 bases and J shed 4 bases, with 11 bases lying between them. The chain's CDR3 is CASSAYRIYGYTF. The CDR3 nucleotides are TGTGCCAGCAGTGCCTATCGAATCTATGGCTACACCTTC.

This clone has more than one count but fewer than ten. V gene TRBV4-1 combines with J gene TRBJ1-5; D is ambiguous. V was pared by 1 base and J by 2 bases, with 12 bases between. The CDR3 consists of 16 residues. Germline V gene sequence: CDR1 MGHRA, CDR2 YSYEKL. The CDR3 loop is CASSQVGREGNQPQHF. The CDR3 bases are TGCGCCAGCAGCCAAGTGGGCAGAGAGGGCAATCAGCCCCAGCATTTT.

The chain combines TRBV29-1 with TRBJ1-1, with a weak D call TRBD1 (6 bases). This CDR3 is built from 14 residues. CDR1 and CDR2 from the germline V gene are SQVTM and ANQGSEA. V lost 5 bases and J lost 0, with 13 bases in between. CDR3 in amino acids: CSVLQGRMNTEAFF. The CDR3 DNA is TGCAGCGTTCTCCAGGGGCGGATGAACACTGAAGCTTTCTTT.

The chain uses TRBV2 and TRBJ2-2; 9 bases are shared with TRBD2. The CDR3 loop spans 15 amino acids. Germline CDR1 is SNHLY and CDR2 is FYNNEI. V was pared by 10 bases and J by 1 base, with 7 bases of the junction left unmatched. Here the CDR3 DNA reads TGTGCCACCACGGGACTAGCCCTGAACACCGGGGAGCTGTTTTTT. This encodes CATTGLALNTGELFF.

The V and J genes are TRBV27 and TRBJ2-7; 12 nucleotides agree with TRBD2. The CDR3 runs 14 residues. The germline V gene has CDR1 MNHEY and CDR2 SMNVEV (reference sequence). The ends lost 6 bases at V and 0 bases at J; junction bases unmatched: 0. This CDR3 reads CASRLAGGSYEQYF. In DNA, the CDR3 is TGTGCCAGCAGACTAGCGGGGGGCTCCTACGAGCAGTACTTC.

The V call is TRBV6-6, the J call TRBJ2-7, with no clear D. Trimming left V 2 bases short and J 0 bases short, with 14 bases between. The CDR3 contains 16 residues. Germline values: CDR1 MNHNY, CDR2 SVGAGI (reference sequence). The chain's CDR3 is CASSYRTGRSSYEQYF. The DNA of the CDR3 is TGTGCCAGCAGTTACCGTACCGGACGGAGCTCCTACGAGCAGTACTTC.

Of note for this clone: A junction boundary mismatches the germline segment, possibly from a read error. The chain combines TRBV7-7 with TRBJ2-3; TRBD1 agrees at 8 bases. The CDR3 is 16 amino acids. Germline assignment: CDR1 SSHAT and CDR2 FNYEAQ (reference sequence). CDR3 protein: CASSPDREDFTDTQYF. DNA of the CDR3: TGTGCTAGCAGCCCGGACAGGGAGGATTTCACAGATACGCAGTATTTT.

This chain links TRBV11-3 with TRBJ1-1; D call uncertain. Trimming stripped 1 base from V and 0 bases from J, with 9 bases between. Germline V gene lookup returns CDR1 SGHNT and CDR2 YENEEA. CDR3 length: 15 residues. The CDR3 nucleotides read TGTGCCAGCAGCTTAGGGGCTACCATGAACACTGAAGCTTTCTTT. Protein sequence: CASSLGATMNTEAFF.

In this sample, this clone turned up once. This CDR3 reads CASSVVRNYGYTF. Written as DNA, the CDR3 is TGTGCCAGCAGTGTCGTCAGAAACTATGGCTACACCTTC. The chain carries TRBV6-1 and TRBJ1-2; unclear D gene. The CDR3 sequence is 13 residues long. CDR1 is MNHNS and CDR2 is SASEGT in the germline V gene. Trimming took 4 bases from V and 2 from J, leaving 8 bases between them.

The chain employs TRBV5-1 and TRBJ1-3; TRBD1 matches at 10 bases. Looked up from germline, CDR1 is SGHRS and CDR2 is YFSETQ. V shed 1 base and J 4 bases; nucleotides not matched to a gene: 5. CDR3 length: 16 amino acids. CDR3 coding DNA: TGCGCCAGCAGCTTGTCCGGACAGGGGGAAGGAAACACCATATATTTT. Encoded protein: CASSLSGQGEGNTIYF.

The DNA for the CDR3 is TGTGCCAGCTCTCCGGGCGGGGCGAACACTGAAGCTTTCTTT. Translated, it gives CASSPGGANTEAFF. The chain uses TRBV18 and TRBJ1-1; tentative D call: TRBD1 (5 bases). Trimming took off 6 bases at V and 1 base at J, with 12 bases between the two ends. The CDR3 is made up of 14 amino acids. Germline V lookup: CDR1 KGHSH, CDR2 LQKENI.

This clone was detected only a few times. This chain joins TRBV4-1 and TRBJ2-3; D remains unclear. V was clipped by 0 bases and J by 1 base, with 8 bases between them. CDR3 length: 15 amino acids. Germline lookup yields CDR1 MGHRA and CDR2 YSYEKL. CDR3 sequence reads: CASSQDRVRTDTQYF. The CDR3 DNA reads TGCGCCAGCAGCCAAGACCGGGTTCGCACAGATACGCAGTATTTT.

The genes are TRBV10-1 and TRBJ2-4; tentative D call: TRBD2 (6 bases). V was cut by 10 bases and J by 3 bases, with 22 bases left in between. This CDR3 contains 16 residues. The germline CDR1 and CDR2 sequences are WNHNN and SYGVQD (reference sequence). The CDR3, as DNA: TGCGCCATCCCCGATACTCGACTAGGAGGCAAAAACATTCAGTACTTC. Translating it yields CAIPDTRLGGKNIQYF.

Regarding this clone: This may be a read error, as it is one base from a much larger clone. The chain joins TRBV5-4 to TRBJ2-5; 7 nucleotides agree with TRBD2. Germline V gene data show CDR1 as SGHNT and CDR2 as YYREEE (reference sequence). V lost 2 bases, J lost 1 base, and 2 bases stayed unmatched. CDR3 length equals 14 residues. For the CDR3, the DNA is TGTGCCAGCAGCTTCCGGGGGGTCCAAGAGACCCAGTACTTC. Translating gives CASSFRGVQETQYF.

This sequence joins TRBV4-2 and TRBJ2-2; 7 bases fit TRBD2. V was clipped by 3 bases and J by 8 bases; unmatched bases: 9. There are 15 residues in the CDR3. Germline V gene lookup returns CDR1 LGHNA and CDR2 YNFKEQ. CDR3 amino acids: CASSHETSVGGELFF. CDR3 sequence (DNA): TGTGCCAGCAGCCACGAAACTAGCGTGGGAGGGGAGCTGTTTTTT.

J is TRBJ2-7 and V is TRBV11-3, with D uncertain. The CDR3 runs to 12 residues. Germline V gives CDR1 SGHNT, CDR2 YENEEA. V lost 1 base, J lost 6 bases, and 7 bases lay in between. The chain's CDR3 is CASSLVTVEQYF. CDR3 coding DNA: TGTGCCAGCAGCTTAGTGACCGTCGAGCAGTACTTC.

J is TRBJ2-7 and V is TRBV6-1; D not certain. The CDR3 covers 9 residues. The germline V gene encodes CDR1 MNHNS and CDR2 SASEGT. Trimming stripped 8 bases from V and 3 bases from J, with 2 bases between. The CDR3 DNA is TGTGCCAGCGGCTACGAGCAGTACTTC. It codes for CASGYEQYF.

This clone appeared once. CDR3 DNA sequence: TGTGCCAGCAGGAGACTTGGGCAGGGGGAGCTGTTTTTT. It codes for CASRRLGQGELFF. The chain uses TRBV13 and TRBJ2-2, with D unclear. In germline, CDR1 is PRHDT, CDR2 FYEKMQ (reference sequence). This CDR3 is 13 amino acids long. The germline V and J ends were trimmed by 6 bases and 8 bases, with 13 bases remaining between them.

This chain uses TRBV6-1 with TRBJ2-2, with a weak D call TRBD2 (6 bases). Germline CDR1 MNHNS, CDR2 SASEGT. This CDR3 has 23 residues. Trimming took 1 base from V and 3 from J, leaving 33 bases between them. The CDR3 protein is CASSEGGLGLLTFLPPYTGELFF. The CDR3 DNA is TGTGCCAGCAGTGAAGGGGGTCTAGGACTACTTACCTTCCTCCCCCCCTACACCGGGGAGCTGTTTTTT.

V is TRBV9 and J is TRBJ2-3; a possible D gene is TRBD2 (7 bases). The V and J ends lost 0 bases and 3 bases respectively, with 11 bases between them. The CDR3 extends over 15 amino acids. The germline gives CDR1 SGDLS, CDR2 YYNGEE. The CDR3 reads CASSVGGRGTDTQYF. The CDR3 DNA reads as TGTGCCAGCAGCGTAGGTGGGAGGGGGACAGATACGCAGTATTTT. Variable domain in full (rest from reference TRBV9 and TRBJ2-3): DSGVTQTPKHLITATGQRVTLRCSPRSGDLSVYWYQQSLDQGLQFLIQYYNGEERAKGNILERFSAQQFPDLHSELNLSSLELGDSALYFCASSVGGRGTDTQYFGPGTRLTVL.

This chain links TRBV5-6 with TRBJ1-3, with D perhaps matching TRBD1 (6 bases). Per germline, CDR1 SGHDT and CDR2 YYEEEE. Trimming cost V 4 bases and J 4 bases, with 18 bases left between them. The CDR3 loop spans 16 amino acids. CDR3 DNA: TGTGCCAGCAGCCCGAACAGGGAGTTCATGGGAAACACCATATATTTT. Protein sequence: CASSPNREFMGNTIYF. The full variable domain, its missing parts supplied by reference TRBV5-6 and TRBJ1-3, is DAGVTQSPTHLIKTRGQQVTLRCSPKSGHDTVSWYQQALGQGPQFIFQYYEEEERQRGNFPDRFSGHQFPNYSSELNVNALLLGDSALYLCASSPNREFMGNTIYFGEGSWLTVV.